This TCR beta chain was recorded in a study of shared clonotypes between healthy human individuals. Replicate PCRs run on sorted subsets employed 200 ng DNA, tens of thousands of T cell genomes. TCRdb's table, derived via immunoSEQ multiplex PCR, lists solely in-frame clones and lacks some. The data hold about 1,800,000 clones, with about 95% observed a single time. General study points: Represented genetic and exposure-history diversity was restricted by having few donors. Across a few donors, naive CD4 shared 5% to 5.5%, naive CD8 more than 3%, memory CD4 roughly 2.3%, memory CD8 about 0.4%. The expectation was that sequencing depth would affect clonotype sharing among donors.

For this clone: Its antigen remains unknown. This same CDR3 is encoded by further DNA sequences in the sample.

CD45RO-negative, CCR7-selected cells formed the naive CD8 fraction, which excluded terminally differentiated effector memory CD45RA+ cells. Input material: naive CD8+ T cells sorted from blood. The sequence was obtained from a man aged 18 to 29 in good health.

CDR3 sequence (DNA): TGTGCCAGCAGCTTACCGAACACTGAAGCTTTCTTT. Translating it yields CASSLPNTEAFF. The chain links TRBV5-6 to TRBJ1-1; no clear D. Trimming removed 2 bases at V and 1 base at J, with 3 bases between. Germline V lookup: CDR1 SGHDT, CDR2 YYEEEE. The CDR3 has 12 residues.